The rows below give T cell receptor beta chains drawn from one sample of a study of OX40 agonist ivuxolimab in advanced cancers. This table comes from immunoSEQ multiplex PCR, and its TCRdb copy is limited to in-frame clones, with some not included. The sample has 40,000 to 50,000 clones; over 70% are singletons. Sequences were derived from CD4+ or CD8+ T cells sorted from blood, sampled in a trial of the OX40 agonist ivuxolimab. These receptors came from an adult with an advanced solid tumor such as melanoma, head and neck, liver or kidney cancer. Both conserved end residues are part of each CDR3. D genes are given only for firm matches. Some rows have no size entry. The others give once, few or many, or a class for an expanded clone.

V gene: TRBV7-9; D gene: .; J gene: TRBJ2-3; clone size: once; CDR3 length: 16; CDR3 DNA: TGTGCCAGCAGCTTGCCCCGGGGCCCTAGCACAGATACGCAGTATTTT; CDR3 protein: CASSLPRGPSTDTQYF
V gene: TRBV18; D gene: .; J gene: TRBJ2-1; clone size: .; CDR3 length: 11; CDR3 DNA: TGTGCCAGCTCACACAACCATGAGCAGTTCTTC; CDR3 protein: CASSHNHEQFF
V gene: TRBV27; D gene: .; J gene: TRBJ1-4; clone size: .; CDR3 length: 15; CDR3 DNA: TGTGCCAGCAGGACTCTGGGACCGAAGAATGAAAAACTGTTTTTT; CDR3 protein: CASRTLGPKNEKLFF
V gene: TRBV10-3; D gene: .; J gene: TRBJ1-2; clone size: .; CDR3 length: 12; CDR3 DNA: TGTGCCATCAGTGAGTCAGCCAATGGCTACACCTTC; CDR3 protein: CAISESANGYTF
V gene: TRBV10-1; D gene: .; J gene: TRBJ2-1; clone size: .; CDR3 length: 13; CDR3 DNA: TGCGCCAGCGGTGAGGGGGTCGGGAATGAGCAGTTCTTC; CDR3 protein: CASGEGVGNEQFF
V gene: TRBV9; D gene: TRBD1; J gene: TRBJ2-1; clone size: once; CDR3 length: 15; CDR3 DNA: TGTGCCAGCAGCGCCGGACAGGGCTCCTACAATGAGCAGTTCTTC; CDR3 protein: CASSAGQGSYNEQFF
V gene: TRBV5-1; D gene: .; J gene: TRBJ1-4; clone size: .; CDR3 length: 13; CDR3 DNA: TGCGCCAGCAGCTTGGCGGAAAGTGGGACAAGGGTTTTT; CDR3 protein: CASSLAESGTRVF
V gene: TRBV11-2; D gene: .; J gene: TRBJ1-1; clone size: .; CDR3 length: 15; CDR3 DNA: TGTGCCAGCAGCTTAGATGGCTGGGGCCCACGGGAAGCTTTCTTT; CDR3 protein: CASSLDGWGPREAFF
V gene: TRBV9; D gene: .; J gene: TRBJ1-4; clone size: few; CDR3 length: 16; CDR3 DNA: TGTGCCAGCAGCTTTGGGGGTGGTTCAACTAATGAAAAACTGTTTTTT; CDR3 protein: CASSFGGGSTNEKLFF
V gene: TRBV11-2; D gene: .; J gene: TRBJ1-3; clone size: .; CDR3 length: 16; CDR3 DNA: TGTGCCAGCAGCCCCATCGAACTTTCGGGAGGAAACACCATATATTTT; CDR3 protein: CASSPIELSGGNTIYF
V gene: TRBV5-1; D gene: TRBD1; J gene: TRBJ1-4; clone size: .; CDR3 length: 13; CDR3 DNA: TGCGCCAGCAGCTCACAGGGGACCGAAAAACTGTTTTTT; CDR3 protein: CASSSQGTEKLFF
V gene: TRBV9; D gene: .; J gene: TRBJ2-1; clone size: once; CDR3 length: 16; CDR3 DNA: TGTGCCAGCAGCGTAGTTGGGGCGGCCAGCGTCAATGAGCAGTTCTTC; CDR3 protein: CASSVVGAASVNEQFF
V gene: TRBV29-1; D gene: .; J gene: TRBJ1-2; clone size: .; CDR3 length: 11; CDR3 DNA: TGCAGCGTTCAGACAAACTATGGCTACACCTTC; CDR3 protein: CSVQTNYGYTF
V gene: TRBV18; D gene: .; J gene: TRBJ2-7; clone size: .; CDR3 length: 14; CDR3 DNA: TGTGCCAGCTCACCCCTTGGTAGGGCGGGCGAGCAGTACTTC; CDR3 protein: CASSPLGRAGEQYF
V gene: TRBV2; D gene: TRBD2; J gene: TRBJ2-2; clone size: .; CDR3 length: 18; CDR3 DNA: TGTGCCAGCAGTGAAGCGGGTACGCTAGCGGGGAACACCGGGGAGCTGTTTTTT; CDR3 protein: CASSEAGTLAGNTGELFF
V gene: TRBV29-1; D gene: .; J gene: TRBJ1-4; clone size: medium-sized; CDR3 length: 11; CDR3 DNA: TGCAGCGTTGAAGCTAATGAAAAACTGTTTTTT; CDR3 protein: CSVEANEKLFF
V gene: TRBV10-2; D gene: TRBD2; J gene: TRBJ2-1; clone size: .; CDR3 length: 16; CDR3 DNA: TGCGCCAGCAGTGACTCCGGGACTAGAACTTACAATGAGCAGTTCTTC; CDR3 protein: CASSDSGTRTYNEQFF
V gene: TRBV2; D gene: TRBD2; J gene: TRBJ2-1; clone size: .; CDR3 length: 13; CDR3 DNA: TGTGCCAGCACGGGACTAGCGCTCAATGAGCAGTTCTTC; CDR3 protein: CASTGLALNEQFF
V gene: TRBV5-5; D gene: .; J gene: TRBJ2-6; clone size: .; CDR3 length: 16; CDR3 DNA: TGTGCCAGCAGCTATCGGACAGTTGGTGGGGCCAACGTCCTGACTTTC; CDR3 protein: CASSYRTVGGANVLTF
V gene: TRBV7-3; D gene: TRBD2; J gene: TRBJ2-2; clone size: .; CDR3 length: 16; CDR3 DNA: TGTGCCAGCAGTCCTTTAGCGGGATTCCTCACCGGGGAGCTGTTTTTT; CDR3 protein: CASSPLAGFLTGELFF
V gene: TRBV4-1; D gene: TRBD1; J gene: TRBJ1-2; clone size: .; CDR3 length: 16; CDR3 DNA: TGCGCCAGCAGCCAGGGACAGGGGGCGGCTAACTATGGCTACACCTTC; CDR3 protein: CASSQGQGAANYGYTF
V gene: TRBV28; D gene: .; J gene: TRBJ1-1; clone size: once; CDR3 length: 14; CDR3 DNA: TGTGCCAGCAGTTTCGGACACCTGAACACTGAAGCTTTCTTT; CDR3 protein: CASSFGHLNTEAFF
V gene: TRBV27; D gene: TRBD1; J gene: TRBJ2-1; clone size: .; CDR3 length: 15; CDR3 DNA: TGTGCCAGCACCCGCCGGGACAGGGACTACAATGAGCAGTTCTTC; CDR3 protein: CASTRRDRDYNEQFF
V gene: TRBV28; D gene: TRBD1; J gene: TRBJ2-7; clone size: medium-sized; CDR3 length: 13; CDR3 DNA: TGTGCCAGCAGTTTGGGACAGCCCTACGAGCAGTACTTC; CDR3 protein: CASSLGQPYEQYF
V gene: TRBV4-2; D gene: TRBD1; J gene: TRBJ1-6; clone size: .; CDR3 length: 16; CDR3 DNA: TGTGCCAGCAGCCCGGTGGGACAGGGGAACAATTCACCCCTCCACTTT; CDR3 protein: CASSPVGQGNNSPLHF
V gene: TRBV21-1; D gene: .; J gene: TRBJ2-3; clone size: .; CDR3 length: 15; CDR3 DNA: TGTGCCAGCAGCAAAGTGGGCCCTAGCACAGATACGCAGTATTTT; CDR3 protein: CASSKVGPSTDTQYF
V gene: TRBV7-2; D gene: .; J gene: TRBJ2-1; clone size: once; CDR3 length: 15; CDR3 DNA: TGTGCCAGCACCTCAACGGGGAGCTCCTACAATGAGCAGTTCTTC; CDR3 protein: CASTSTGSSYNEQFF
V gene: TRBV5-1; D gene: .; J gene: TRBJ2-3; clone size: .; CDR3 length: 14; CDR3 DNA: TGCGCCAGCAGCTCGGGCCCCAGCACAGATACGCAGTATTTT; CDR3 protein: CASSSGPSTDTQYF
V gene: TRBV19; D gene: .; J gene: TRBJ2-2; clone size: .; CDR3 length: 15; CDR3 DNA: TGTGCCAGTAGTCCAGGGGTATTGAACACCGGGGAGCTGTTTTTT; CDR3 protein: CASSPGVLNTGELFF
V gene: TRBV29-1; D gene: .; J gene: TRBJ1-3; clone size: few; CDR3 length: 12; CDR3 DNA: TGCAGCGTTGCAGGGAATGGAAACACCATATATTTT; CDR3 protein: CSVAGNGNTIYF
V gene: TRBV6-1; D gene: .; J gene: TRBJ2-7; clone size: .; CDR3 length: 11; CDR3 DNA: TGTGCCAGCAGTGGCAATTACGAGCAGTACTTC; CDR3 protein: CASSGNYEQYF
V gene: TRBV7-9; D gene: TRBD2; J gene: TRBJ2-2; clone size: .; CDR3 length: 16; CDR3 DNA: TGTGCCAGCAGCCCAAGCGGGAGTACTCGGACCGGGGAGCTGTTTTTT; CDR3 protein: CASSPSGSTRTGELFF
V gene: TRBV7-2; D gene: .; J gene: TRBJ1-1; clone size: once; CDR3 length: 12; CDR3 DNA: TGTGCCAGCAGTTACGAGGTTGGTGAAGCTTTCTTT; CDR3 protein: CASSYEVGEAFF
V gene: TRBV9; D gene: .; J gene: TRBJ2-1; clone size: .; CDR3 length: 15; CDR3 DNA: TGTGCCAGCAGCGTAGGTGGGACAACCGACAATGAGCAGTTCTTC; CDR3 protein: CASSVGGTTDNEQFF
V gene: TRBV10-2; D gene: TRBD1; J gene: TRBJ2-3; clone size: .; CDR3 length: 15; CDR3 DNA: TGCGCCAGCAGTGACTCACAGGGGGCAACAGATACGCAGTATTTT; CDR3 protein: CASSDSQGATDTQYF
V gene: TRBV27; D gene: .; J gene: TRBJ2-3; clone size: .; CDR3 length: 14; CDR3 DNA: TGTGCCAGCAGTTTGAGCGCCAGAGGGTATACGCAGTATTTT; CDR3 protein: CASSLSARGYTQYF
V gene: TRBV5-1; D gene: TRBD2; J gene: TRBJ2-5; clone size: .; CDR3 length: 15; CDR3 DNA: TGCGCCAGCGCCTCTAGCGGGCTCCAAGGAGAGACCCAGTACTTC; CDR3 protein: CASASSGLQGETQYF
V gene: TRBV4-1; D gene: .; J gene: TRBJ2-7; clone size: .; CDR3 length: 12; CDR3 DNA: TGCGCCAGCAGCCAGACATCTTCCGAGCAGTACTTC; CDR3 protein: CASSQTSSEQYF